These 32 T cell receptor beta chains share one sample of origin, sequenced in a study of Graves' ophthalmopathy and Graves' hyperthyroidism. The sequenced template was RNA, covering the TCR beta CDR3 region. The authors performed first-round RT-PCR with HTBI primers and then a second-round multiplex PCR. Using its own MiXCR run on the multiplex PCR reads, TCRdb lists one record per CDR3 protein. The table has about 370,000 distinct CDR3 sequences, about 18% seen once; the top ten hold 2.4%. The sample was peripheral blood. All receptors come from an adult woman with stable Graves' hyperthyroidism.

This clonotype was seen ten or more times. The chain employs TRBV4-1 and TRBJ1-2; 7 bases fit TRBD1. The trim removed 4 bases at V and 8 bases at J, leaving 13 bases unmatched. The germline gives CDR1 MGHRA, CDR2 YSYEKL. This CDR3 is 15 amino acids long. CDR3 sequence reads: CASSLRTGDSKGYTF. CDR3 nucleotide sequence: TGCGCCAGCAGCCTGCGGACAGGAGACTCTAAAGGCTACACCTTC.

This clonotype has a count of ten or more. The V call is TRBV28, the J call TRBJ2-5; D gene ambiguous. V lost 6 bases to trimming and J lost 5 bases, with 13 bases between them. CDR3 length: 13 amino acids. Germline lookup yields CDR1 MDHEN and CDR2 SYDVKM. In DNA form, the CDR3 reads TGTGCCAGCAGCCCGAGTGGGCCGGAGACCCAGTACTTC. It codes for CASSPSGPETQYF.

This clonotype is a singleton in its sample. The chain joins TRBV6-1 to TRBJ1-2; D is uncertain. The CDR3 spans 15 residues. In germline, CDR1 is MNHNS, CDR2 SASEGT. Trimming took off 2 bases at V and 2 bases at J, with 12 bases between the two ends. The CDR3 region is CASSEHDRLNYGYTF. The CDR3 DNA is TGTGCCAGCAGTGAACATGATAGACTGAACTATGGCTACACCTTC.

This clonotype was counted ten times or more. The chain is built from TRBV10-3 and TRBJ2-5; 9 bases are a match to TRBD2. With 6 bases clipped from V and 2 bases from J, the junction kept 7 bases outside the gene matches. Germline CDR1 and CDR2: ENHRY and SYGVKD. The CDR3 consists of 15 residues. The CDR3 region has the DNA TGTGCCATCAGGGACCCTAGCGGGGCTCAAGAGACCCAGTACTTC. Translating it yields CAIRDPSGAQETQYF.

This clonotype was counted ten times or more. CDR3 loop: CASSYEWTSGKLNDEQYF. CDR3 DNA: TGTGCCAGCAGTTACGAGTGGACTAGCGGGAAGTTGAACGACGAGCAGTACTTC. V is TRBV6-2 or TRBV6-3 and J is TRBJ2-7, with 12 bases lining up with TRBD2. V lost 2 bases, J lost 5 bases, and 13 bases stayed unmatched. The germline gives CDR1 MNHEY, CDR2 SVGEGT. This CDR3 contains 18 residues.

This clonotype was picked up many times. The CDR3 reads CASSLGTGQPQHF. In DNA form, the CDR3 reads TGTGCCAGCAGCTTGGGGACAGGGCAGCCCCAGCATTTT. The gene calls are TRBV11-2 and TRBJ1-5, with TRBD1 matching over 9 bases. V gave up 3 bases and J gave up 7 bases; unmatched junction bases: 1. This CDR3 spans 13 amino acids. Germline V gene data show CDR1 as SGHAT and CDR2 as FQNNGV.

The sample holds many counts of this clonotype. The CDR3 nucleotides read TGTGCCAGCAGCGGGGACAGGGCTCAGCCCCAGCATTTT. Amino acid sequence: CASSGDRAQPQHF. The V gene is TRBV2, the J gene TRBJ1-5; 9 bases are a match to TRBD1. V lost 6 bases, J lost 6 bases, and 3 bases stayed unmatched. The germline V gene has CDR1 SNHLY and CDR2 FYNNEI. The CDR3 runs 13 residues.

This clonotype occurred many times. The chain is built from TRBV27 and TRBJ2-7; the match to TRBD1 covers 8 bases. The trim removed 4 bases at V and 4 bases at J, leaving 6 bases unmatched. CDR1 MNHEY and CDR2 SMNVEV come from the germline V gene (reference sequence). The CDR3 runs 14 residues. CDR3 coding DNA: TGTGCCAGCAGTTCAGGACAGGGAAGGTACGAGCAGTACTTC. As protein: CASSSGQGRYEQYF.

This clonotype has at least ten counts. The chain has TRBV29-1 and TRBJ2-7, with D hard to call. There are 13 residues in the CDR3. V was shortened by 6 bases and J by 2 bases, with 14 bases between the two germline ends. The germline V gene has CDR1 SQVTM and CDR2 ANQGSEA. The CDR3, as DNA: TGCAGCGTGCGAGATGAACCAACCTACGAGCAGTACTTC. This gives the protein CSVRDEPTYEQYF.

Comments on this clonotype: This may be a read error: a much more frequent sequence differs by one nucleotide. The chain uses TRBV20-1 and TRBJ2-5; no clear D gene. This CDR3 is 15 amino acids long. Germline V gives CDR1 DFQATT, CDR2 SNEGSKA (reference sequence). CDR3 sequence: CSARDVAVNQETQDF. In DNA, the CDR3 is TGCAGTGCTAGAGATGTAGCTGTAAACCAAGAGACCCAGGACTTC.

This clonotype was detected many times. For the CDR3, the DNA is TGCAGCGTTGAAGTATGGGGGTACACCGGGGAGCTGTTTTTT. This codes for CSVEVWGYTGELFF. V usage is TRBV29-1 and J usage is TRBJ2-2; D may match TRBD1 or TRBD2 (5 bases each). This CDR3 has 14 amino acids. V lost 1 base and J 3 bases, leaving 9 bases between the germline ends. The germline gives CDR1 SQVTM, CDR2 ANQGSEA.

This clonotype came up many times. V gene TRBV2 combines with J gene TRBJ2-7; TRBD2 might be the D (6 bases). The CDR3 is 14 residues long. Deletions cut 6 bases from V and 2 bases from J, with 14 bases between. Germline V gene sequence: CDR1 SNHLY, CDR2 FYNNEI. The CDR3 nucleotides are TGTGCCAGCAGCGGGGGAAGCAGCCCCTACGAGCAGTACTTC. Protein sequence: CASSGGSSPYEQYF.

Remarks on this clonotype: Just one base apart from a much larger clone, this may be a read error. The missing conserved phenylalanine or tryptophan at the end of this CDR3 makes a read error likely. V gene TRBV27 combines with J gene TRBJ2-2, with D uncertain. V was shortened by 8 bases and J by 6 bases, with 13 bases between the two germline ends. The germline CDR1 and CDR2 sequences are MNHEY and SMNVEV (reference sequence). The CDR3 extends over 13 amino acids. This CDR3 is CASLPLGSGELFV. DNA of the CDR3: TGTGCCAGCCTTCCATTGGGGTCCGGGGAGCTGTTTGTT.

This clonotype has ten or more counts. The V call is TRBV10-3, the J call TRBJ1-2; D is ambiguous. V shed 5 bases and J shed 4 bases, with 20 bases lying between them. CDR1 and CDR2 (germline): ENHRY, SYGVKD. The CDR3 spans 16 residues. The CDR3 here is CAISQRDSGGFYGYTF. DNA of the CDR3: TGTGCCATCAGTCAGCGTGACTCGGGTGGGTTCTATGGCTACACCTTC.

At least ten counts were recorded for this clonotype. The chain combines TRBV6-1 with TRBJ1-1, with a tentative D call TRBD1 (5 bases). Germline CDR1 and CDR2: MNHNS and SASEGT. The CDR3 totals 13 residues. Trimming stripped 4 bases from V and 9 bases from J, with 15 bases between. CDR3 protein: CASSGGTGPQAFF. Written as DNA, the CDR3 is TGTGCCAGCAGTGGAGGTACAGGCCCCCAAGCTTTCTTT.

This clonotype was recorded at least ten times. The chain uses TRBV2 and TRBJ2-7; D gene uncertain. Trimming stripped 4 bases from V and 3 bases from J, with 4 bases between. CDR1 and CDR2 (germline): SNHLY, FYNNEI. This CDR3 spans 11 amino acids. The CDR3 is CASSGFYEQYF. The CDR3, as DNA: TGTGCCAGCAGTGGGTTCTACGAGCAGTACTTC. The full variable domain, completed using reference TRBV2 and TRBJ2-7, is EPEVTQTPSHQVTQMGQEVILRCVPISNHLYFYWYRQILGQKVEFLVSFYNNEISEKSEIFDDQFSVERPDGSNFTLKIRSTKLEDSAMYFCASSGFYEQYFGPGTRLTVT.

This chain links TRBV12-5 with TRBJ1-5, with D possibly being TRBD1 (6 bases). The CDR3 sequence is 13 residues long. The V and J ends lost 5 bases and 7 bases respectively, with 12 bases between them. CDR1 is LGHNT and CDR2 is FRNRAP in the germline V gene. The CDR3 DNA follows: TGTGCTAGTGGTCCCAGGGGAGGCCAGCCCCAGCATTTT. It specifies CASGPRGGQPQHF.

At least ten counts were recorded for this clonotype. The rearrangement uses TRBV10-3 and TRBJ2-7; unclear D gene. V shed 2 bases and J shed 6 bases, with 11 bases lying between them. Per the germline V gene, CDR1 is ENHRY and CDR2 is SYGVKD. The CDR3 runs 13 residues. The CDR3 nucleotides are TGTGCCATCAGTGAGAGCTCCTCATTCGAGCAGTACTTC. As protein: CAISESSSFEQYF.

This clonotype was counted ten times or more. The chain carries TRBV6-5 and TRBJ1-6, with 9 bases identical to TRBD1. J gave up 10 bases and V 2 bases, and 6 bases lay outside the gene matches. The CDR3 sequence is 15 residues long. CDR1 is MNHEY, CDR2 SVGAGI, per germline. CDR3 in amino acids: CASSYQTGGVSPLHF. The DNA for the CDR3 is TGTGCCAGCAGTTACCAGACAGGGGGAGTATCACCCCTCCACTTT.

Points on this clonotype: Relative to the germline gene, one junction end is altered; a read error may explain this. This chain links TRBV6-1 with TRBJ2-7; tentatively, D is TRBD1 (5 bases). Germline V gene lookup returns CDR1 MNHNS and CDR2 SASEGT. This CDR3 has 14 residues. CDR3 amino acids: CASSEKQVAYEQYF. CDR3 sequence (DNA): TGTGCCAGCAGTGAAAAACAGGTCGCCTACGAGCAATACTTC.

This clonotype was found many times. CDR3 sequence (DNA): TGTGCCACCACTTGGAGCAGGGGGCGCGACGAGCAGTACTTC. Protein product: CATTWSRGRDEQYF. V gene TRBV6-2 or TRBV6-3 combines with J gene TRBJ2-7; 8 nucleotides line up with TRBD1. This CDR3 comprises 14 residues. Germline trimming cut 10 bases from V and 5 bases from J; bases unmatched to any gene: 13. CDR1 and CDR2 (germline): MNHEY, SVGEGT.

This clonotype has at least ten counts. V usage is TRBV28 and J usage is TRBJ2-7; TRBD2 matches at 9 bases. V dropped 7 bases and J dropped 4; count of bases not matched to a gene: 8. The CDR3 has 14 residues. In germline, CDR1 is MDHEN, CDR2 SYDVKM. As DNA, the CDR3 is TGTGCCAGCATGGGCGGGAGGGCCCAATACGAGCAGTACTTC. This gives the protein CASMGGRAQYEQYF. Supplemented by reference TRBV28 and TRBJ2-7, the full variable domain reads DVKVTQSSRYLVKRTGEKVFLECVQDMDHENMFWYRQDPGLGLRLIYFSYDVKMKEKGDIPEGYSVSREKKERFSLILESASTNQTSMYLCASMGGRAQYEQYFGPGTRLTVT.

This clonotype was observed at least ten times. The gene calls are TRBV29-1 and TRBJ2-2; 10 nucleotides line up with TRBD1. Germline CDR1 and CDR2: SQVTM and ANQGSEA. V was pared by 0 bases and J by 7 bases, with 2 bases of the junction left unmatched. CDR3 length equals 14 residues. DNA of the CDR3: TGCAGCGTTGAAGAGGGACAGGGGAGCGGGGAGCTGTTTTTT. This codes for CSVEEGQGSGELFF.

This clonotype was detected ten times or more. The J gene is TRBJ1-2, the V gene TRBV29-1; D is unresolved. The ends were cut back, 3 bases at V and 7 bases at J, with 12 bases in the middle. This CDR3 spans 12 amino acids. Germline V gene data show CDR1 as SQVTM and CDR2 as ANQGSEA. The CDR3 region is CSVEDPTSGYTF. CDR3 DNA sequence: TGCAGCGTTGAGGATCCCACGTCTGGCTACACCTTC.

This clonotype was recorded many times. CDR3 in amino acids: CSAPDTGPNTEAFF. In DNA form, the CDR3 reads TGCAGTGCTCCCGACACAGGGCCCAACACTGAAGCTTTCTTT. The chain joins TRBV20-1 to TRBJ1-1; possibly TRBD1 for D (6 bases). Germline loops: CDR1 DFQATT, CDR2 SNEGSKA (reference sequence). CDR3 length: 14 residues. Trimming took off 5 bases at V and 2 bases at J, with 15 bases between the two ends.

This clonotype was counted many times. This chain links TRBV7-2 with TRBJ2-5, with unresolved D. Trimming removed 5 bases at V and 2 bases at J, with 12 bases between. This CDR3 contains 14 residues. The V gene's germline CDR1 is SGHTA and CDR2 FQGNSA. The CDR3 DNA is TGTGCCAGCAGCCGCCCCGGGCCACAAGAGACCCAGTACTTC. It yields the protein CASSRPGPQETQYF.

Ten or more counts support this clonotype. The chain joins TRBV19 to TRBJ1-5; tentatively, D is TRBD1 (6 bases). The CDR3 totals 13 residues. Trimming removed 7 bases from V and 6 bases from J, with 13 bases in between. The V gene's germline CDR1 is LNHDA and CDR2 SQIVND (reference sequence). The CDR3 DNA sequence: TGTGCCAGTAATACAGGGTGGCGTCAGCCCCAGCATTTT. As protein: CASNTGWRQPQHF.

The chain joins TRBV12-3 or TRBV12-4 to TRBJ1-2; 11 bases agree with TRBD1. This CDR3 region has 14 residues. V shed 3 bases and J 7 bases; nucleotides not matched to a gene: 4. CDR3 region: CASSFGTGGLGYTF. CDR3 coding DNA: TGTGCCAGCAGTTTTGGGACAGGGGGACTTGGCTACACCTTC.

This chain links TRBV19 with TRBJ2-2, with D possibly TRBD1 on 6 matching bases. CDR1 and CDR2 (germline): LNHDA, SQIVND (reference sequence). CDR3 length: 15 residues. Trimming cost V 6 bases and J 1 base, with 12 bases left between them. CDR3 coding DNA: TGTGCCAGTAGCCTCTCGGGACAGAACACCGGGGAGCTGTTTTTT. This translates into CASSLSGQNTGELFF.

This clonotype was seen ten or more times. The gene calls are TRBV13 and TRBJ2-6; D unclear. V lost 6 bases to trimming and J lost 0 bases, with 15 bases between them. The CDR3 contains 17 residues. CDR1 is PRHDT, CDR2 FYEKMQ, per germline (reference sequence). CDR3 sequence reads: CASSTTGDVSGANVLTF. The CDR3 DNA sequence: TGTGCCAGCAGTACCACCGGAGACGTCTCTGGGGCCAACGTCCTGACTTTC.

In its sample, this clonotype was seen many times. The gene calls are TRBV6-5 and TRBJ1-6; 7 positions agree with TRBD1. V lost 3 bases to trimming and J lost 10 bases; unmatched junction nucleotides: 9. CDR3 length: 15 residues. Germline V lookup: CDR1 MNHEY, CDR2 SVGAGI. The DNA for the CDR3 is TGTGCCAGCAGTTATAAACAGGGGTTGGGCTCACCCCTCCACTTT. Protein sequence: CASSYKQGLGSPLHF.

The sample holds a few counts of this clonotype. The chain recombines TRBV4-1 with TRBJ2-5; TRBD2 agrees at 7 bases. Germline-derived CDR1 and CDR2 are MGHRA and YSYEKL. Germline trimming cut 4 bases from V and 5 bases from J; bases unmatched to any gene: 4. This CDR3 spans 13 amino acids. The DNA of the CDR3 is TGCGCCAGCAGCCCTGGGACTATCGAGACCCAGTACTTC. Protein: CASSPGTIETQYF.